Listed below are T cell receptor beta chains from one sample, sequenced in a study of shared clonotypes between healthy human individuals. The repertoire was sequenced with immunoSEQ multiplex PCR; TCRdb's copy has only in-frame clones and lacks some. The repertoire includes about 2 million clones, roughly 94% of them detected once, and roughly 1.1% sits in the top ten. Sequenced: naive CD8+ T cells sorted from blood. All receptors derive from a man between 18 and 35 years old in good health. Both conserved end residues are part of each CDR3. D genes are given only for firm matches. Some rows mark clone size as missing; the rest say once, few, many or name a class of expanded clone.

V	D	J	size	CDR3	DNA
TRBV9	-	TRBJ2-7	-	CASSVDSDYEQYF	TGTGCCAGCAGCGTGGACAGTGACTACGAGCAGTACTTC
TRBV2	TRBD2	TRBJ2-2	-	CASRDRLAGEAGELFF	TGTGCCAGCAGGGACCGACTAGCGGGAGAGGCCGGGGAGCTGTTTTTT
TRBV15	TRBD1	TRBJ1-2	-	CATSRDGQGASDGYTF	TGTGCCACCAGCAGAGATGGCCAGGGGGCGTCTGATGGCTACACCTTC
TRBV11-2	-	TRBJ1-2	-	CASSLETDPFYGYTF	TGTGCCAGCAGCTTAGAAACAGACCCTTTCTATGGCTACACCTTC
TRBV6-5	-	TRBJ2-7	-	CASSYLGGWSYEQYF	TGTGCCAGCAGTTATTTGGGGGGCTGGTCGTACGAGCAGTACTTC
TRBV4-1	TRBD1	TRBJ1-2	-	CASTPTGGGIYGYTF	TGCGCCAGCACCCCCACTGGAGGGGGCATCTATGGCTACACCTTC
TRBV30	-	TRBJ1-1	-	CAWNPLRGRDTEAFF	TGTGCCTGGAATCCCCTCAGGGGACGGGACACTGAAGCTTTCTTT
TRBV11-2	-	TRBJ1-5	-	CASSRAGGPPQHF	TGTGCCAGCAGCCGCGCGGGAGGGCCCCCCCAGCATTTT
TRBV6-5	-	TRBJ1-1	-	CASSYSGETEAFF	TGTGCCAGCAGTTACTCTGGGGAAACTGAAGCTTTCTTT
TRBV11-2	-	TRBJ2-7	-	CASSIGGTYEQYF	TGTGCCAGCAGCATCGGTGGGACCTACGAGCAGTACTTC
TRBV19	TRBD1	TRBJ2-6	-	CASSTPITGTGTGPSGANVLTF	TGTGCCAGTAGTACTCCAATTACCGGGACAGGGACCGGCCCCTCTGGGGCCAACGTCCTGACTTTC
TRBV2	-	TRBJ2-3	-	CASKDSLDQEGADTQYF	TGTGCCAGCAAGGATTCGCTAGATCAAGAAGGGGCGGATACGCAGTATTTT
TRBV6-5	TRBD1	TRBJ2-2	-	CASSSTGVAGELFF	TGTGCCAGCAGTTCAACAGGGGTAGCCGGGGAGCTGTTTTTT
TRBV6-5	-	TRBJ2-7	-	CASRLQPGTYEQYF	TGTGCCAGCAGGTTACAACCAGGAACCTACGAGCAGTACTTC
TRBV6-5	-	TRBJ1-1	-	CASSGRGLNTEAFF	TGTGCCAGCAGTGGTCGGGGACTGAACACTGAAGCTTTCTTT
TRBV4-1	-	TRBJ2-7	-	CASSQVIGAGEQYF	TGCGCCAGCAGCCAAGTTATAGGGGCGGGGGAGCAGTACTTC
TRBV9	TRBD2	TRBJ2-1	-	CASSAGLAGHNEQFF	TGTGCCAGCAGCGCAGGACTAGCGGGCCACAATGAGCAGTTCTTC
TRBV5-1	-	TRBJ2-5	-	CASNRDNQETQYF	TGCGCCAGCAATCGGGACAACCAAGAGACCCAGTACTTC
TRBV19	-	TRBJ2-3	-	CVSSRNTDTQYF	TGTGTCAGTAGTAGGAACACAGATACGCAGTATTTT
TRBV7-9	-	TRBJ2-5	-	CASSLALGNQETQYF	TGTGCCAGCAGCTTAGCGCTGGGTAACCAAGAGACCCAGTACTTC
TRBV5-4	-	TRBJ2-2	-	CASSWEEGELFF	TGTGCCAGCAGTTGGGAGGAAGGGGAGCTGTTTTTT
TRBV9	-	TRBJ2-2	-	CASSQGGGELFF	TGTGCCAGCAGCCAAGGGGGAGGGGAGCTGTTTTTT
TRBV13	-	TRBJ2-5	once	CASSERLVKETQYF	TGTGCCAGCAGCGAGAGACTAGTTAAAGAGACCCAGTACTTC
TRBV30	TRBD2	TRBJ2-4	-	CAFSTSGRIVGKNIQYF	TGTGCCTTCTCGACTAGCGGGAGAATAGTTGGCAAAAACATTCAGTACTTC
TRBV7-8	-	TRBJ2-7	-	CASSTASYEQYF	TGTGCCAGCAGCACCGCCTCCTACGAGCAGTACTTC
TRBV27	-	TRBJ2-5	-	CASSWGSGLRQETQYF	TGTGCCAGCAGTTGGGGGTCTGGTCTCCGCCAAGAGACCCAGTACTTC
TRBV13	TRBD2	TRBJ2-1	-	CASSLGRKRGLEVEQFF	TGTGCCAGCAGCTTAGGCCGGAAGCGGGGGCTCGAAGTGGAGCAGTTCTTC
TRBV30	-	TRBJ1-1	-	CAWDRLPEAFF	TGTGCCTGGGACAGGTTACCCGAAGCTTTCTTT
TRBV5-1	TRBD1	TRBJ1-2	few	CASSGGTGFVYGYTF	TGCGCCAGCAGCGGAGGGACAGGGTTTGTCTATGGCTACACCTTC
TRBV9	-	TRBJ1-1	-	CASSVGLGSTEAFF	TGTGCCAGCAGCGTAGGACTCGGGAGCACTGAAGCTTTCTTT
TRBV19	TRBD1	TRBJ2-7	-	CASSIVATGPYEQYF	TGTGCCAGTAGTATAGTGGCGACAGGGCCCTACGAGCAGTACTTC
TRBV19	-	TRBJ1-1	-	CASSIDREGLAEAFF	TGTGCCAGTAGTATAGATCGGGAGGGTTTAGCTGAAGCTTTCTTT
TRBV7-9	TRBD1	TRBJ2-5	-	CASSSPDRGLETQYF	TGTGCCAGCAGTTCCCCTGACAGGGGGCTTGAGACCCAGTACTTC
TRBV6-6	TRBD1	TRBJ2-3	-	CASSYPGQGDDTQYF	TGTGCCAGCAGTTACCCGGGACAGGGGGACGATACGCAGTATTTT
TRBV5-6	-	TRBJ2-1	once	CASSLMVTFNEQFF	TGTGCCAGCAGCTTGATGGTCACTTTCAATGAGCAGTTCTTC
TRBV4-3	TRBD1	TRBJ2-7	-	CASSQDGTESYEQYF	TGCGCCAGCAGCCAAGACGGGACAGAGTCCTACGAGCAGTACTTC
TRBV9	TRBD2	TRBJ2-1	-	CASSVAWTSGIEQFF	TGTGCCAGCAGCGTAGCCTGGACTAGCGGAATTGAGCAGTTCTTC
TRBV19	-	TRBJ1-5	-	CASQEGSYQPQHF	TGTGCCAGTCAAGAGGGGAGCTATCAGCCCCAGCATTTT
TRBV29-1	TRBD1	TRBJ1-2	few	CSGGTGSLYGYTF	TGCAGCGGGGGGACAGGAAGTCTTTATGGCTACACCTTC
TRBV27	-	TRBJ1-1	-	CASSLSGEGLNTEAFF	TGTGCCAGCAGTTTATCCGGGGAGGGACTGAACACTGAAGCTTTCTTT
TRBV2	-	TRBJ1-1	few	CASSEVPAVNTEAFF	TGTGCCAGCAGTGAGGTCCCTGCTGTGAACACTGAAGCTTTCTTT
TRBV7-9	TRBD1	TRBJ1-6	-	CASSSQGVASPLHF	TGTGCCAGCAGCTCCCAGGGGGTGGCTTCACCCCTCCACTTT
TRBV11-3	TRBD2	TRBJ2-1	-	CASSFLRGGFNEQFF	TGTGCCAGCAGCTTCCTTCGCGGGGGGTTCAATGAGCAGTTCTTC
TRBV4-1	-	TRBJ2-1	-	CASSQGLITGYNEQFF	TGCGCCAGCAGCCAAGGGCTAATCACGGGTTACAATGAGCAGTTCTTC
TRBV30	TRBD1	TRBJ1-5	once	CAWRGGGGPQHF	TGTGCCTGGAGGGGAGGGGGCGGGCCCCAGCATTTT
TRBV4-1	TRBD1	TRBJ2-1	-	CASSLPPHDRGQDEQFF	TGCGCCAGCAGCCTCCCCCCCCACGACAGGGGTCAGGATGAGCAGTTCTTC
TRBV15	-	TRBJ1-3	-	CATSRDRAEGNTIYF	TGTGCCACCAGCAGAGATAGAGCGGAAGGAAACACCATATATTTT
TRBV5-4	TRBD1	TRBJ1-6	-	CASSFTGGDSPLHF	TGTGCCAGCAGCTTCACAGGGGGCGATTCACCCCTCCACTTT
TRBV28	-	TRBJ1-2	-	CASRKAGEDGYTF	TGTGCCAGCCGGAAGGCGGGGGAGGACGGCTACACCTTC
TRBV9	-	TRBJ2-7	-	CASSPDVFYEQYF	TGTGCCAGCAGCCCAGATGTATTTTACGAGCAGTACTTC
TRBV27	TRBD2	TRBJ2-3	-	CASRAGEVDTQYF	TGTGCCAGCAGGGCGGGAGAAGTGGATACGCAGTATTTT
TRBV6-5	TRBD1	TRBJ2-5	-	CASSSRTGGEETQYF	TGTGCCAGCAGTTCAAGGACAGGGGGCGAAGAGACCCAGTACTTC
TRBV27	-	TRBJ2-3	-	CASSPGRGSTDTQYF	TGTGCCAGCAGCCCCGGGCGGGGTAGCACAGATACGCAGTATTTT
TRBV30	-	TRBJ2-2	-	CAWSVQGNTGELFF	TGTGCCTGGAGTGTACAGGGGAACACCGGGGAGCTGTTTTTT